This paragraph reports one T cell receptor (beta chain). This record comes from a study of blood T cell repertoires in COVID-19. Produced via immunoSEQ multiplex PCR; TCRdb's table is partial and in-frame only. Here the sample spans over 100,000 clones, 70% to 90% being singletons. Trimming pared 4 bases from V and 8 bases from J, leaving 13 bases between. This CDR3 is built from 14 residues. Per the germline V gene, CDR1 is SGDLS and CDR2 is YYNGEE. The sample taken for sequencing was peripheral blood. V gene TRBV9 combines with J gene TRBJ1-6; TRBD1 is a possible D gene (6 bases). The sequence was collected from a man in his forties with acute or convalescent COVID-19. CDR3 in amino acids: CASSFQGKDSPLHF. CDR3 DNA sequence: TGTGCCAGCAGCTTCCAGGGGAAGGATTCACCCCTCCACTTT.